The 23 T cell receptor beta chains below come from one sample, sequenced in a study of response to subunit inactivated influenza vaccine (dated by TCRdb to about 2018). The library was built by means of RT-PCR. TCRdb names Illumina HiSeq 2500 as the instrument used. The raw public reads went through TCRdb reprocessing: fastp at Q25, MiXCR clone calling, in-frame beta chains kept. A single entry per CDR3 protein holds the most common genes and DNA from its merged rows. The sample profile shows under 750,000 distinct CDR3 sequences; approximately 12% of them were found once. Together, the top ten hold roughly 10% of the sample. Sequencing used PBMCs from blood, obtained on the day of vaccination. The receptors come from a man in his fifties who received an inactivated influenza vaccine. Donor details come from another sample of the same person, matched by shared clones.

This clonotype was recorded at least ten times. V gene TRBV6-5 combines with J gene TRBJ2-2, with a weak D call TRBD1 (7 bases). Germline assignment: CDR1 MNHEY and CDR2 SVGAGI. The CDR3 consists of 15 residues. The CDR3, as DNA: TGTGCGATCTCATCAGGGGGGTTGGGCACCGGGGAGCTGTTTTTT. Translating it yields CAISSGGLGTGELFF.

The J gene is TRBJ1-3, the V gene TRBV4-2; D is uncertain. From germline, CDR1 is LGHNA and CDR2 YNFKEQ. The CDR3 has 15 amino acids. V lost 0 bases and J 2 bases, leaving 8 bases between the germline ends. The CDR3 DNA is TGTGCCAGCAGCCAAGATCGCCATACTGGAAACACCATATATTTT. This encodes CASSQDRHTGNTIYF.

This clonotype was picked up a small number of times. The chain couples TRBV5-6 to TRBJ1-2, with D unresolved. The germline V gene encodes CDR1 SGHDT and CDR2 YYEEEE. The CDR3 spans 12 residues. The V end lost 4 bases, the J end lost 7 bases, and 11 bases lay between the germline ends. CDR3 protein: CASSVRGPGYTF. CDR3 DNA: TGTGCCAGCAGCGTTCGGGGTCCTGGCTACACCTTC.

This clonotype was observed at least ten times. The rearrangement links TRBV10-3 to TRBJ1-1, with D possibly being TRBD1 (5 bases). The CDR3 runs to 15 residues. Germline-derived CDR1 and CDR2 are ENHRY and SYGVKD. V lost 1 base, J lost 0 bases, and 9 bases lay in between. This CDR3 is CAISEYQGMNTEAFF. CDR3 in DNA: TGTGCCATCAGTGAGTATCAGGGTATGAACACTGAAGCTTTCTTT.

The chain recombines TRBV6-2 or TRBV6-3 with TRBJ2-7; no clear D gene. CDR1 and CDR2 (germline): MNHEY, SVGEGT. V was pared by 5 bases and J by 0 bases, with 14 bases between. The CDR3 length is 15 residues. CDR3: CASSGPRAASYEQYF. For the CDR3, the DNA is TGTGCCAGCAGTGGCCCCCGGGCGGCCTCCTACGAGCAGTACTTC.

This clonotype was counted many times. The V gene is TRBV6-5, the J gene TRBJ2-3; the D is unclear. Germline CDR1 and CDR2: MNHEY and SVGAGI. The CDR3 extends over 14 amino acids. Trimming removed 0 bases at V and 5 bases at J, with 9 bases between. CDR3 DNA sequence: TGTGCCAGCAGTTACTCGCCCGGCCAAGATACGCAGTATTTT. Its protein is CASSYSPGQDTQYF.

The CDR3 here is CASSELRQVVYGYTF. CDR3 nucleotides: TGTGCCAGCAGTGAGCTGCGACAGGTTGTCTATGGCTACACCTTC. The chain recombines TRBV6-1 with TRBJ1-2; tentative D call: TRBD1 (6 bases). Germline V gene lookup returns CDR1 MNHNS and CDR2 SASEGT. Trimming removed 3 bases from V and 4 bases from J, with 15 bases in between. The CDR3 length is 15 residues.

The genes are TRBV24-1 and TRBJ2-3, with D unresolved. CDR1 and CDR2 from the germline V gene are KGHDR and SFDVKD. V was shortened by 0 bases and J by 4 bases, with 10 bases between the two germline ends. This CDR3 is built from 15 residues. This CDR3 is CATSDLRLPPDTQYF. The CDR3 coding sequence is TGTGCCACCAGTGATTTGCGACTCCCGCCAGATACGCAGTATTTT.

CDR3 in DNA: TGTGCCAGCACCGGGGGGGGGGCCTACGAGCAGTACTTC. Its translation is CASTGGGAYEQYF. The chain joins TRBV7-9 to TRBJ2-7; 8 bases agree with TRBD2. The CDR3 extends over 13 amino acids. V was pared by 7 bases and J by 2 bases, with 4 bases of the junction left unmatched. The germline gives CDR1 SEHNR, CDR2 FQNEAQ (reference sequence).

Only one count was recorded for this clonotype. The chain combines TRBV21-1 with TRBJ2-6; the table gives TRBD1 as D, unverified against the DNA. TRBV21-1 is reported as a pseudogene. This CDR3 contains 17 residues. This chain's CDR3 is CASSKGERDAGANVLTF. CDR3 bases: TGTGCCAGCAGCAAAGGTGAAAGGGACGCTGGGGCCAACGTCCTGACTTTC.

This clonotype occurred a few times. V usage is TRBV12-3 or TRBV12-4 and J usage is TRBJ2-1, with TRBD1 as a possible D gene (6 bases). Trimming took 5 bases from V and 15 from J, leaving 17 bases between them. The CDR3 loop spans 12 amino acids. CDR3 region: CASSPTRQVLFF. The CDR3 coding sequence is TGTGCCAGCAGTCCTACTAGACAGGTCCTGTTCTTC.

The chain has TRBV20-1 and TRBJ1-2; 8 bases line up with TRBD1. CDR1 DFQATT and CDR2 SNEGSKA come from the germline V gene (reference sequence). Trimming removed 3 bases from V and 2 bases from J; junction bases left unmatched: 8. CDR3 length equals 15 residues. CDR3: CSASVTNRGNYGYTF. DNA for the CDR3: TGCAGTGCTAGTGTTACTAACAGGGGGAACTATGGCTACACCTTC.

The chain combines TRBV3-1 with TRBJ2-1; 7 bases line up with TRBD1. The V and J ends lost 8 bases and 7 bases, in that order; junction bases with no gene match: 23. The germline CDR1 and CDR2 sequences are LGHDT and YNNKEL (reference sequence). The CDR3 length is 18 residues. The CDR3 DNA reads TGTGCCAGCTCCAAGCAGGTCCCCGGGACAGAGGTGGTTAATGAGCAGTTCTTC. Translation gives CASSKQVPGTEVVNEQFF.

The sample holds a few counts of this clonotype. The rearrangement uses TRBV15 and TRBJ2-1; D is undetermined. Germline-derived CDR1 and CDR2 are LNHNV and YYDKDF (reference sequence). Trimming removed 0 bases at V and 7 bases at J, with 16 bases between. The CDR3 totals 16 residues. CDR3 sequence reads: CATSRDRSQKRNEQFF. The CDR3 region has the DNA TGTGCCACCAGCAGAGATCGGAGTCAGAAAAGGAATGAGCAGTTCTTC.

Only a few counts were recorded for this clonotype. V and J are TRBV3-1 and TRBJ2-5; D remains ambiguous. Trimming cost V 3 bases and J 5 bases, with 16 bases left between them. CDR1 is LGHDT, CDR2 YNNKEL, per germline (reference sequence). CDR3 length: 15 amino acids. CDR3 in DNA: TGTGCCAGCAGCCAGACAAGGGTTACGAAGGAGACCCAGTACTTC. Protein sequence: CASSQTRVTKETQYF.

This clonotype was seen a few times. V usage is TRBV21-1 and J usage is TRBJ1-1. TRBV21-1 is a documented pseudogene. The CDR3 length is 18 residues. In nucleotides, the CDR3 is TGTGCCAGCAGCAAAGTTAGCAGGGATGGGATCATGAACACTGAAGCTTTCTTT. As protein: CASSKVSRDGIMNTEAFF.

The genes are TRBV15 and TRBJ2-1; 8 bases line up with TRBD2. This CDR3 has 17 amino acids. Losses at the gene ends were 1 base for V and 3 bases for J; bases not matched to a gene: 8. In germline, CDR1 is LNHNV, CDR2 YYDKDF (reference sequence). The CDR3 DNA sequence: TGTGCCACCAGCAGAGGTACTAGCGGCTCAAACTACAATGAGCAGTTCTTC. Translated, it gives CATSRGTSGSNYNEQFF.

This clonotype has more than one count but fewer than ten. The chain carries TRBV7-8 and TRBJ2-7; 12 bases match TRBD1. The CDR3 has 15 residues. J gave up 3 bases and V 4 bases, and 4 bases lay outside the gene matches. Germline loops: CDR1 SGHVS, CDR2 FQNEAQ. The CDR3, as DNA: TGTGCCAGCAGCTCGGGACAGGGGGCGCGCTACGAGCAGTACTTC. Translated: CASSSGQGARYEQYF.

The CDR3 coding sequence is TGTGCCAGCAGCGTAATGGGCAACCAAGAGACCCAGTACTTC. It codes for CASSVMGNQETQYF. V usage is TRBV9 and J usage is TRBJ2-5; D is unclear. Germline-derived CDR1 and CDR2 are SGDLS and YYNGEE. The ends were cut back, 1 base at V and 0 bases at J, with 7 bases in the middle. The CDR3 contains 14 residues.

The CDR3 nucleotides read TGTGCCAGCAGTTTAGTAGAGCTCCCCTACGAGCAGTACTTC. Amino acid sequence: CASSLVELPYEQYF. This chain connects TRBV28 to TRBJ2-7; no reliable D call. Germline CDR1 and CDR2: MDHEN and SYDVKM. The CDR3 is made up of 14 amino acids. Trimming pared 2 bases from V and 2 bases from J, leaving 10 bases between.

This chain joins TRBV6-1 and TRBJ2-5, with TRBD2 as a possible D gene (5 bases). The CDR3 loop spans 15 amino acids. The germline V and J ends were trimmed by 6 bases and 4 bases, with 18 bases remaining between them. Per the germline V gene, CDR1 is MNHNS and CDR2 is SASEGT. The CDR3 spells CASSKNRFGGETQYF. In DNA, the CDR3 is TGTGCCAGCAGCAAGAACAGATTTGGAGGAGAGACCCAGTACTTC.

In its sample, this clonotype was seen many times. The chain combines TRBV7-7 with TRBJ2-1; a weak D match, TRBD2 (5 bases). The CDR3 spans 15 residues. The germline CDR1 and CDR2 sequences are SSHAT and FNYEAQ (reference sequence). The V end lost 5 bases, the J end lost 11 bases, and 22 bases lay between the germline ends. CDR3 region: CASSPTLDFGSKQFF. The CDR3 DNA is TGTGCCAGCAGCCCGACCCTGGATTTTGGGAGCAAGCAGTTCTTC. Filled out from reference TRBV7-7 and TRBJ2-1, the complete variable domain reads GAGVSQSPRYKVTKRGQDVTLRCDPISSHATLYWYQQALGQGPEFLTYFNYEAQPDKSGLPSDRFSAERPEGSISTLTIQRTEQRDSAMYRCASSPTLDFGSKQFFGPGTRLTVL.

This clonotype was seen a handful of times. The CDR3 loop reads CASSQGVTTYEKLFF. For the CDR3, the DNA is TGTGCCAGCAGCCAAGGTGTCACCACCTATGAAAAACTGTTTTTT. This sequence joins TRBV4-2 and TRBJ1-4; no clear D. CDR1 is LGHNA, CDR2 YNFKEQ, per germline. CDR3 length: 15 amino acids. The V end was cut by 1 base, the J end by 6 bases, with 12 bases between.